What follows are 13 T cell receptor beta chains derived from one specimen sequenced in a study of CD8 T cells in Susac syndrome. Random hexamers primed reverse transcription of about 0.5 to 1 ug RNA. TCRdb reprocessed the immunoSEQ multiplex PCR reads with MiXCR, giving one entry per CDR3 protein. The data hold 69,000 or so distinct CDR3 sequences, with about 94% observed a single time. The sample comprised CD8+ T cells from PBMCs. The origin of the receptors is a human donor with multiple sclerosis.

This clonotype was recorded only once. The rearrangement joins TRBV29-1 to TRBJ1-4; D is unresolved. This CDR3 is built from 13 residues. Trimming stripped 3 bases from V and 4 bases from J, with 9 bases between. Germline V gene sequence: CDR1 SQVTM, CDR2 ANQGSEA. This CDR3 reads CSVESEFNEKLFF. CDR3 bases: TGCAGCGTTGAGTCGGAATTTAATGAAAAACTGTTTTTT.

This clonotype was counted a single time. The J gene is TRBJ2-7, the V gene TRBV3-1; 9 bases are a match to TRBD1. This CDR3 contains 13 residues. Losses at the gene ends were 3 bases for V and 11 bases for J; bases not matched to a gene: 8. Germline loops: CDR1 LGHDT, CDR2 YNNKEL (reference sequence). As DNA, the CDR3 is TGTGCCAGCAGCCAGGGACAGGGTTCTTTTGAGTACTTC. It translates to CASSQGQGSFEYF.

The chain has TRBV28 and TRBJ2-7, with 16 bases fitting TRBD2. Germline trimming cut 6 bases from V and 0 bases from J; bases unmatched to any gene: 11. Germline lookup yields CDR1 MDHEN and CDR2 SYDVKM. The CDR3 loop spans 19 amino acids. The CDR3 protein is CASSQRGTSGRALSYEQYF. In DNA, the CDR3 is TGTGCCAGCAGCCAAAGAGGGACTAGCGGGAGGGCCCTCTCCTACGAGCAGTACTTC.

This clonotype turned up a few times. The DNA of the CDR3 is TGTGCCAGCAGCCAACAAGAGACCCAGTACTTC. Protein product: CASSQQETQYF. The J gene is TRBJ2-5, the V gene TRBV14; no clear D. There are 11 residues in the CDR3. Germline V lookup: CDR1 SGHDN, CDR2 FVKESK. Trimming removed 2 bases from V and 2 bases from J, with 0 bases in between.

V gene TRBV7-9 combines with J gene TRBJ2-7, with D perhaps matching TRBD1 (5 bases). The CDR3 totals 13 residues. From germline, CDR1 is SEHNR and CDR2 FQNEAQ (reference sequence). Trimming removed 0 bases from V and 5 bases from J, with 8 bases in between. As DNA, the CDR3 is TGTGCCAGCAGCTTAGCCGTAGGGGACGAGCAGTACTTC. This translates into CASSLAVGDEQYF.

V gene TRBV13 combines with J gene TRBJ2-7, with unresolved D. From germline, CDR1 is PRHDT and CDR2 FYEKMQ (reference sequence). Deletions cut 5 bases from V and 2 bases from J, with 16 bases between. There are 15 residues in the CDR3. The CDR3 bases are TGTGCCAGCAGCGCGAGCCAATGGATCCCCTACGAGCAGTACTTC. Encoded protein: CASSASQWIPYEQYF.

This chain links TRBV6-5 with TRBJ2-1; D may be TRBD1 or TRBD2 (5 bases each). V dropped 4 bases and J dropped 2 bases, with 12 bases sitting between them. Germline values: CDR1 MNHEY, CDR2 SVGAGI. CDR3 length equals 15 residues. The CDR3 bases are TGTGCCAGCAGTTTCCGGGACCCGACCTACAATGAGCAGTTCTTC. Translated, it gives CASSFRDPTYNEQFF.

V and J are TRBV24-1 and TRBJ2-7, with a tentative D call TRBD1 (5 bases). Germline values: CDR1 KGHDR, CDR2 SFDVKD. V was cut by 3 bases and J by 5 bases, with 7 bases left in between. The CDR3 is 12 amino acids. The CDR3 spells CATSDPRDEQYF. The CDR3 DNA reads TGTGCCACCAGTGATCCCAGGGACGAGCAGTACTTC.

The V gene is TRBV27, the J gene TRBJ2-3, with 8 bases identical to TRBD1. The CDR3 length is 14 residues. V trimming: 9 bases; J trimming: 3 bases; junction bases outside the gene matches: 8. The germline V gene has CDR1 MNHEY and CDR2 SMNVEV (reference sequence). The CDR3 protein is CASGRQGMTDTQYF. The CDR3 region has the DNA TGTGCCAGTGGACGACAGGGGATGACAGATACGCAGTATTTT.

The chain joins TRBV28 to TRBJ2-1; the match to TRBD2 covers 12 bases. V lost 5 bases, J lost 8 bases, and 7 bases stayed unmatched. There are 15 residues in the CDR3. Germline values: CDR1 MDHEN, CDR2 SYDVKM. The CDR3 sequence is CASSPMASGRDEQFF. In nucleotides, the CDR3 is TGTGCCAGCAGTCCTATGGCTAGCGGGAGGGATGAGCAGTTCTTC.

As DNA, the CDR3 is TGTGCCAGTAGTAAGTACAGGTTGGACTACGAGCAGTACTTC. It specifies CASSKYRLDYEQYF. The chain joins TRBV19 to TRBJ2-7, with D maybe TRBD1 (5 bases). Germline-derived CDR1 and CDR2 are LNHDA and SQIVND (reference sequence). The length of the CDR3 is 14 residues. V lost 4 bases, J lost 3 bases, and 13 bases lay in between.

This chain's CDR3 is CASSSRRPGGGHFYNEQFF. The CDR3 bases are TGTGCCAGCAGTTCGAGACGCCCCGGAGGCGGACATTTCTACAATGAGCAGTTCTTC. V and J are TRBV6-2 or TRBV6-3 and TRBJ2-1; either TRBD1 or TRBD2 may fit D (5 bases each). This CDR3 contains 19 residues. V lost 4 bases to trimming and J lost 3 bases, with 25 bases between them. In germline, CDR1 is MNHEY, CDR2 SVGEGT.

Turning to this clonotype: The germline gene is not matched at one end of the junction; a read error may be the cause. The chain employs TRBV6-9 and TRBJ2-6, with D possibly being TRBD1 (5 bases). The germline CDR1 and CDR2 sequences are MNHGY and SVAAGI. This CDR3 region has 13 residues. The CDR3 sequence: CASIDSGANALTF. The CDR3 DNA reads TGTGCCAGCATTGACTCTGGGGCCAACGCCCTGACTTTC.